The present TCR beta chain was sequenced within a study of immune evolution from preneoplasia to lung adenocarcinoma. Only in-frame clones appear in the TCRdb table, and some are missing; sequencing was by immunoSEQ multiplex PCR. Of roughly 3,800 clones in the sample, roughly 75% were seen once. Germline V gene sequence: CDR1 KGHSH, CDR2 LQKENI. The trim removed 0 bases at V and 6 bases at J, leaving 6 bases unmatched. The CDR3 runs to 15 residues. Each case's diagnosis was confirmed by two pathologists on H&E. The source material was FFPE adjacent normal lung tissue. The chain uses TRBV18 and TRBJ1-2; 8 positions match TRBD1. This TCR was sampled from a person aged 60-79 years with lung adenocarcinoma. Written as DNA, the CDR3 is TGTGCCAGCTCACCACCGACAGGGGCTACCGATGGCTACACCTTC. It yields the protein CASSPPTGATDGYTF.